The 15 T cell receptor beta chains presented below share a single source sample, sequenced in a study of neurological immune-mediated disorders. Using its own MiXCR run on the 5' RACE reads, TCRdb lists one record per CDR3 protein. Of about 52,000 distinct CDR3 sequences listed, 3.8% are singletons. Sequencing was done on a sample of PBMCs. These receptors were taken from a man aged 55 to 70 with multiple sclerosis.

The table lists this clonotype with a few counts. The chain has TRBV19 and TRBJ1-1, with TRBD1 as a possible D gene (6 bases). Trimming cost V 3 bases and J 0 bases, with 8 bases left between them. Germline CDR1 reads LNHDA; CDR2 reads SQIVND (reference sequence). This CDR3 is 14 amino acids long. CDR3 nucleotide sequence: TGTGCCAGTAGTATCACAGGGATGAACACTGAAGCTTTCTTT. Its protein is CASSITGMNTEAFF. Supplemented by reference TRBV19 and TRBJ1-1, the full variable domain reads DGGITQSPKYLFRKEGQNVTLSCEQNLNHDAMYWYRQDPGQGLRLIYYSQIVNDFQKGDIAEGYSVSREKKESFPLTVTSAQKNPTAFYLCASSITGMNTEAFFGQGTRLTVV.

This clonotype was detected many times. CDR3 loop: CASSQGTDNSPLHF. CDR3 coding DNA: TGTGCCAGCAGCCAAGGGACGGATAATTCACCCCTCCACTTT. V is TRBV3-1 and J is TRBJ1-6, with D hard to call. The V end was cut by 1 base, the J end by 5 bases, with 6 bases between. The CDR3 sequence is 14 residues long. CDR1 and CDR2 (germline): LGHDT, YNNKEL (reference sequence).

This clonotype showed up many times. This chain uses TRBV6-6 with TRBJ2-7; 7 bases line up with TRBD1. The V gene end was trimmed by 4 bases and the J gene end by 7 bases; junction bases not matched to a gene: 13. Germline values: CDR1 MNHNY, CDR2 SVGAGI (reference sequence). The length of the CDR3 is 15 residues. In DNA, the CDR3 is TGTGCCAGCAGTTCACCCGGGACAGTGGGTCGGGAGCAGTACTTC. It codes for CASSSPGTVGREQYF.

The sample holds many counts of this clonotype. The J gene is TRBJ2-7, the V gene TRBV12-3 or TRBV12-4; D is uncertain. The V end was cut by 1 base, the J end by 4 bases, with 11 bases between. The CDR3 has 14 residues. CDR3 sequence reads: CASSLGQFGYEQYF. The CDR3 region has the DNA TGTGCCAGCAGTTTAGGGCAGTTTGGGTACGAGCAGTACTTC.

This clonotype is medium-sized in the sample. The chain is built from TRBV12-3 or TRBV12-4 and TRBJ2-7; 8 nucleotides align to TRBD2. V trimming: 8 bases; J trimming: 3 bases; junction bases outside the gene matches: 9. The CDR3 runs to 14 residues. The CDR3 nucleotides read TGTGCCAGCGGTCCGGGGGGGCCCCTCTACGAGCAGTACTTC. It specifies CASGPGGPLYEQYF.

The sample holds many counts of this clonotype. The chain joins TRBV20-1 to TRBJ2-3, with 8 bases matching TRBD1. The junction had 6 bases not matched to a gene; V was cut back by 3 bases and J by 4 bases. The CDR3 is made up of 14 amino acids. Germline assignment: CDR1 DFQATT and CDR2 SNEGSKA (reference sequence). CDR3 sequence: CSASPLDRADTQYF. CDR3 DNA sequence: TGCAGTGCTAGCCCCCTGGACAGGGCAGATACGCAGTATTTT.

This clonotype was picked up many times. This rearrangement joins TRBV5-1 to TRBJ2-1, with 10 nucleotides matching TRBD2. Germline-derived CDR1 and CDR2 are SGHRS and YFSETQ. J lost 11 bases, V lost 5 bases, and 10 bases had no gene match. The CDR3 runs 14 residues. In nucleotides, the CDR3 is TGCGCCAGCAGACTTACTAGCGGGATGGTGAAGCAGTTCTTC. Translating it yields CASRLTSGMVKQFF.

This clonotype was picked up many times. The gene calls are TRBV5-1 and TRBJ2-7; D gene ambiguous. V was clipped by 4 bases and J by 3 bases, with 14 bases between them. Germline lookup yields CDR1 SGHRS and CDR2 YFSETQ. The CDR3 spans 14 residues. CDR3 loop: CASSHKGGDYEQYF. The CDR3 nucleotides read TGCGCCAGCAGCCACAAGGGCGGTGACTACGAGCAGTACTTC.

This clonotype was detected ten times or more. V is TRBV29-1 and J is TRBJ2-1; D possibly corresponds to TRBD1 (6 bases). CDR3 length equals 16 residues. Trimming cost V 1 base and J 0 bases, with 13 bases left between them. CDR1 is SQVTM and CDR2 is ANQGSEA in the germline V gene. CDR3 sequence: CSVEGGTLFSYNEQFF. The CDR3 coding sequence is TGCAGCGTTGAAGGGGGGACACTGTTCTCCTACAATGAGCAGTTCTTC.

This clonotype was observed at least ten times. The CDR3 loop is CASSQGPQDYEQYF. DNA of the CDR3: TGTGCCAGCAGCCAAGGCCCCCAGGACTACGAGCAGTACTTC. The chain links TRBV3-1 to TRBJ2-7, with D uncertain. Germline V lookup: CDR1 LGHDT, CDR2 YNNKEL (reference sequence). The ends were cut back, 1 base at V and 3 bases at J, with 10 bases in the middle. CDR3 length equals 14 residues.

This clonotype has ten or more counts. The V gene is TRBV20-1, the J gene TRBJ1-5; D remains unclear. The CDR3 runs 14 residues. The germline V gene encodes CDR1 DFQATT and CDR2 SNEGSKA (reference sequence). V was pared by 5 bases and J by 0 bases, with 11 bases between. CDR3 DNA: TGCAGTGCTCTGAGGGAAAATAGCAATCAGCCCCAGCATTTT. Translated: CSALRENSNQPQHF.

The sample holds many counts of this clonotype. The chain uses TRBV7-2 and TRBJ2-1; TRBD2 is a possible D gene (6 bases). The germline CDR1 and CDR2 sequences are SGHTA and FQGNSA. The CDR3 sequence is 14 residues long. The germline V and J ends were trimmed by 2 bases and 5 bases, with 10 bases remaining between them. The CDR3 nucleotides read TGTGCCAGCAGCTTATGGGACTTACACAATGAGCAGTTCTTC. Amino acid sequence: CASSLWDLHNEQFF. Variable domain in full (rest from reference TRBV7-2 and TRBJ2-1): GAGVSQSPSNKVTEKGKDVELRCDPISGHTALYWYRQSLGQGLEFLIYFQGNSAPDKSGLPSDRFSAERTGGSVSTLTIQRTQQEDSAVYLCASSLWDLHNEQFFGPGTRLTVL.

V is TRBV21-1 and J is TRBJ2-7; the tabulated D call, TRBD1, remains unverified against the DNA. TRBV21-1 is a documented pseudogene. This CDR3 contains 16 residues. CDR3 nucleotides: TGTACCAGTCCGGTAACAAGGGACAGGGATAGCTACGAGCAGTACTTC. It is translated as CTSPVTRDRDSYEQYF.

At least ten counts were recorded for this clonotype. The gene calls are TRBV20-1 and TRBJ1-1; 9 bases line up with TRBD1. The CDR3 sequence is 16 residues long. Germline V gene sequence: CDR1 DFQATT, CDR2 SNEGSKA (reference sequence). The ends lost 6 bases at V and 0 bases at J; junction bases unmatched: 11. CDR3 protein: CSANFPGTGLNTEAFF. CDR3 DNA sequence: TGCAGTGCAAACTTTCCCGGGACAGGGCTGAACACTGAAGCTTTCTTT.

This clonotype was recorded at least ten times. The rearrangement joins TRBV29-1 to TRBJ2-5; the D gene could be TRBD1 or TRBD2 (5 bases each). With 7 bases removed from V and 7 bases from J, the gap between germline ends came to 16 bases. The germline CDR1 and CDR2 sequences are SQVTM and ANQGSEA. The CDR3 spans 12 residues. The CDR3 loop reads CSGPGGDGTQYF. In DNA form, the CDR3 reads TGCAGCGGGCCGGGTGGGGACGGGACCCAGTACTTC.